This record concerns one TCR beta chain sequence. The record originates from a study of blood T cell repertoires in COVID-19. The wider study: The analysed material was cDNA or gDNA that came from T cells, B-cell-depleted T cells, or PBMCs.

The CDR3 contains 16 residues. From germline, CDR1 is MGHRA and CDR2 YSYEKL. V was shortened by 0 bases and J by 2 bases, with 11 bases between the two germline ends. Methods used by the authors: Reference gene primers were amplified, and this amplification served to estimate nucleated cell counts. Clones were sequenced by immunoSEQ multiplex PCR, and TCRdb holds only the in-frame ones, with some missing. Clone size and V and J calls were adopted from that table, with D and trimming inferred from the DNA. The sample records roughly 320,000 clones, 85% to 90% being singletons. Before being deemed recovered, Cohort 3 donors had two negative PCRs, clearance, or symptom resolution.

V is TRBV4-1 and J is TRBJ1-5, with TRBD1 as a possible D gene (5 bases). Sample: PBMCs or T cells enriched from blood (not recorded which). The TCR comes from a man between 25 and 39 years old who had recovered from COVID-19. CDR3 amino acids: CASSQDRGGGNQPQHF. CDR3 in DNA: TGCGCCAGCAGCCAAGATAGGGGCGGGGGCAATCAGCCCCAGCATTTT.